This note documents a single T cell receptor (beta chain) sequence. This receptor's antigen is unknown. No clone much larger than this one lies a single base away; base qualities are absent. Donors were roughly 40 systemically healthy Caucasian individuals from Russia aged roughly 6 to 90 years. Each donor gave ten milliliters of peripheral blood, drawn into EDTA-treated Vacutainer tubes. Ficoll-Paque density-gradient centrifugation was used to isolate PBMCs, with at least 6 million per sample. Total RNA, at least 6 micrograms per sample, was extracted from PBMCs with Trizol reagent. For every donor, an aliquot of PBMCs went through flow cytometry to measure the percentages of naive CD45RAhigh/CD27high T cells. Libraries came from 5' RACE. Instrument on record: Illumina HiSeq 2500. The second PCR ran for about 7 to 11 cycles and used a J-beta primer mix along with a sample-barcoded 5' primer. A template-switch 5' adaptor carrying 12 random nucleotides introduced a unique molecular identifier onto each TCR beta cDNA molecule. Each sample yielded at least 3 million CDR3-containing paired-end reads. First-strand cDNA synthesis was performed from all RNA using the Mint cDNA synthesis kit, with priming by a TRBC-specific oligonucleotide. After uracil-DNA glycosylase treatment, a first 18-cycle PCR used universal primers M1SS and BC2_uni_R on all cDNA. Turning to the authors' computational methods: For normalization, 1 million high-quality reads, each with a distinct molecular identifier, were randomly selected from each sample. Instead of being binned into consensus sequences, reads with shared molecular identifiers were discarded. MiTCR, run with a Q25 quality threshold and the strictest error-elimination algorithm, handled CDR3 identification, clonotype clustering and error correction. Lower-bound total TCR beta diversity was estimated with a nonparametric unseen species model using Euler transformation. The public reads were quality trimmed at Q25 with fastp and then assembled into clones with MiXCR by TCRdb, keeping productive beta chains. Each entry is one CDR3 protein sequence, shown with its most common DNA and genes. TCRdb, not the authors, supplied the V and J calls. This sample is represented by some 700,000 distinct CDR3 sequences; 22% of them were singletons. The top ten hold less than 25% of the sample.

These data come from a study of blood T cells in healthy people across ages (dated by TCRdb to 2013 to 2016). Study-wide context: In model experiments, template switching captured about one uniquely barcoded TCR beta cDNA molecule for every two T cells. Age-related changes in TCR beta repertoire diversity were measured in the study by deep sequencing normalized with unique cDNA molecular identifiers. The donors were divided into four age groups: young (average approximately 17 years), middle-aged (under 40), aged (approximately 62) and long-lived (roughly 86). To avoid experimental bias, donors of different ages were randomly spread across the sequencing lanes. For two donors (one aged 18 to 29 and one aged 80 or older), the study analyzed two additional independent replicas of 1 million unique cDNA reads from the same blood draw.

Broad study findings and their caveats: Observed TCR beta diversity per million T cells fell roughly linearly with age, and a significant reduction was already apparent by age roughly 41. Compared with the aged group, the long-lived group had more naive CD4+ T cells, fewer expanded clones and increased TCR diversity, a pattern suggesting age selection. Bulk unsorted PBMC profiling prevented conclusive comparison of naive and antigen-experienced compartments. The CMV infection status of donors was not known, potentially confounding age-related changes in expanded clonotypes. Estimates of total diversity from one million sequenced T cells were regarded as lower bounds and underestimates. A strong correlation was found between observed TCR beta diversity and the percentage of naive T cells measured by flow cytometry.

Specimen: blood. This clonotype originated in a man between 70 and 80 years old in good health.

This receptor carries the CDR3 CASSFGAGGVSGANVLTF. Here is the DNA: TGTGCCAGCAGTTTCGGGGCAGGGGGCGTATCTGGGGCCAACGTCCTGACTTTC. In this chain, TRBV27 is recombined with TRBJ2-6; a stretch of 8 junction bases matches TRBD1. The CDR3 spans 18 residues, from the cysteine through the phenylalanine. The sequence is cut down to CDR3 DNA, 54 bases in frame from base 1. The germline V gene (reference sequence) sets CDR1 to MNHEY and CDR2 to SMNVEV. After removal of 3 bases from V and 1 base from J, the junction retains 8 bases not matched to a gene.